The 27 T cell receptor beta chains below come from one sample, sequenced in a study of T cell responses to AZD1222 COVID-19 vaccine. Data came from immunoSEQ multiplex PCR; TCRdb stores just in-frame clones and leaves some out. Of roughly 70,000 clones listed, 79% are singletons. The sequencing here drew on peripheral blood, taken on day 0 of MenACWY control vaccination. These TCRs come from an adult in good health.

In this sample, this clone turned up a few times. CDR3 amino acids: CASSTRLAGEAGSQYF. Here the CDR3 DNA reads TGTGCCAGCAGCACGCGACTAGCGGGGGAGGCAGGGTCCCAGTACTTC. The chain has TRBV14 and TRBJ2-5; 12 positions match TRBD2. Germline assignment: CDR1 SGHDN and CDR2 FVKESK. V gave up 5 bases and J gave up 9 bases; unmatched junction bases: 13. The CDR3 totals 16 residues.

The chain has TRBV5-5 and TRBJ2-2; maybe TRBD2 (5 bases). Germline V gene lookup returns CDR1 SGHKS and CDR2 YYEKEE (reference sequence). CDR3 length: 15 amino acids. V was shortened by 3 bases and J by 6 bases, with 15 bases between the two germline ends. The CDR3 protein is CASSSGPGKAGELFF. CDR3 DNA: TGTGCCAGCAGCTCCGGCCCGGGGAAGGCCGGGGAGCTGTTTTTT.

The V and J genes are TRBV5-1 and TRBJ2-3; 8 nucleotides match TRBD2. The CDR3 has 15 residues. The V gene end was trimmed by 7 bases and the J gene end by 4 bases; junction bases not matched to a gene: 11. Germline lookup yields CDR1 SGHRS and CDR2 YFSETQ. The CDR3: CASASLAGGADTQYF. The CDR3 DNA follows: TGCGCCAGCGCTTCCCTGGCGGGAGGCGCAGATACGCAGTATTTT.

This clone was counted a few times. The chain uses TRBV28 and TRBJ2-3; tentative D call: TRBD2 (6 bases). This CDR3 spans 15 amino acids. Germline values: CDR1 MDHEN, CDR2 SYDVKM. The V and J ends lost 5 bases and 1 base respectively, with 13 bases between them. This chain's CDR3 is CASSAQGLGTDTQYF. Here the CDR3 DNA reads TGTGCCAGCAGTGCCCAGGGACTGGGCACAGATACGCAGTATTTT. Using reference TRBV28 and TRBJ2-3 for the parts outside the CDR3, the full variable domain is DVKVTQSSRYLVKRTGEKVFLECVQDMDHENMFWYRQDPGLGLRLIYFSYDVKMKEKGDIPEGYSVSREKKERFSLILESASTNQTSMYLCASSAQGLGTDTQYFGPGTRLTVL.

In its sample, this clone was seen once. In nucleotides, the CDR3 is TGTGCCTGGAGAGGAGTCCGAAACAGGGGTCTGGGCACCGGGGAGCTGTTTTTT. It encodes CAWRGVRNRGLGTGELFF. This chain links TRBV30 with TRBJ2-2, with TRBD1 matching over 7 bases. There are 18 residues in the CDR3. With V trimmed by 3 bases and J by 4 bases, 17 bases remained unmatched. Germline CDR1 GTSNPN, CDR2 SVGIG (reference sequence).

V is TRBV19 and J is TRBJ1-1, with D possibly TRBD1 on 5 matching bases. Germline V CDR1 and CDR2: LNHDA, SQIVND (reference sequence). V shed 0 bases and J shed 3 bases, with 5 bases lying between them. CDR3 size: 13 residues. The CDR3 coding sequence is TGTGCCAGTAGTATAGACAGGGACACTGAAGCTTTCTTT. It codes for CASSIDRDTEAFF.

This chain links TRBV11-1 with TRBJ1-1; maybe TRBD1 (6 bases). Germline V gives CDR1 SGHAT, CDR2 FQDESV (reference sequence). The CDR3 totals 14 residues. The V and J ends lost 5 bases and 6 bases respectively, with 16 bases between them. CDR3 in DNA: TGTGCCAGCAGCCCTATAGACAGGAGGGCTGAAGCTTTCTTT. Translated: CASSPIDRRAEAFF.

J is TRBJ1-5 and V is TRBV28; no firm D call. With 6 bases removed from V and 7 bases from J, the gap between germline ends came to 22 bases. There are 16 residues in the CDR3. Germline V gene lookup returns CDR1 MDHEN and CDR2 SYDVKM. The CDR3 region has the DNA TGTGCCAGCAGATCCCGAATTCAGGTCAGGAGGCAGCCCCAGCATTTT. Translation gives CASRSRIQVRRQPQHF.

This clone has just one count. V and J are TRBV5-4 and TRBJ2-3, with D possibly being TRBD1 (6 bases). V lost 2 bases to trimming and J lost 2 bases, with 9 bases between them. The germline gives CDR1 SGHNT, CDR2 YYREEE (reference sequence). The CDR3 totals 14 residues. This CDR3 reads CASSLGQPTDTQYF. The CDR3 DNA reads TGTGCCAGCAGCTTAGGACAGCCCACAGATACGCAGTATTTT.

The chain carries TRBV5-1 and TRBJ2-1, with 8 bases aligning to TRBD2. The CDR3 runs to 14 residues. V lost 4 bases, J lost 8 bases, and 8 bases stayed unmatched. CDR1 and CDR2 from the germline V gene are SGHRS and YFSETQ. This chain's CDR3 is CASSPTSASDEQFF. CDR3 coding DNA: TGCGCCAGCAGCCCGACTAGCGCCAGTGATGAGCAGTTCTTC. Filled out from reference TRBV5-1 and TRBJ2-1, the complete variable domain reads KAGVTQTPRYLIKTRGQQVTLSCSPISGHRSVSWYQQTPGQGLQFLFEYFSETQRNKGNFPGRFSGRQFSNSRSEMNVSTLELGDSALYLCASSPTSASDEQFFGPGTRLTVL.

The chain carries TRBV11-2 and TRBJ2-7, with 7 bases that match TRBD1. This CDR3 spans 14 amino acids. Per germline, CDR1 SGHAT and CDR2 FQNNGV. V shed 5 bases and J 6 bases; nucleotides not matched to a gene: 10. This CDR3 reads CASSIQGMGGEQYF. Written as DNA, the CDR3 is TGTGCCAGCAGCATACAGGGGATGGGTGGCGAGCAGTACTTC.

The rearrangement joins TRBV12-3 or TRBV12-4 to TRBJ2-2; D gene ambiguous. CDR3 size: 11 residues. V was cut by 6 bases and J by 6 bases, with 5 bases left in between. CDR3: CASSPAGELFF. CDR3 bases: TGTGCCAGCAGCCCCGCCGGGGAGCTGTTTTTT.

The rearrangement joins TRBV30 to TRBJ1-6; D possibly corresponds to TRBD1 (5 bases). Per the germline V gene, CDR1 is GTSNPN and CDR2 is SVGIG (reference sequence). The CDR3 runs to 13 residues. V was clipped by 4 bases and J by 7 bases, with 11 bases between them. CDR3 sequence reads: CAWTGTVNSPLHF. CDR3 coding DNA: TGTGCCTGGACTGGGACGGTGAATTCACCCCTCCACTTT.

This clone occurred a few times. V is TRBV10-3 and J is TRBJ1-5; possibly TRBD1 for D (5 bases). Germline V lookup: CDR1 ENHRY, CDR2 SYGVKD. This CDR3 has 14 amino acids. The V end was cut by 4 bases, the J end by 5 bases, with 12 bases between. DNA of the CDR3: TGTGCCATCAGTGGGGGAGACAGAGATCAGCCCCAGCATTTT. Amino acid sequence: CAISGGDRDQPQHF.

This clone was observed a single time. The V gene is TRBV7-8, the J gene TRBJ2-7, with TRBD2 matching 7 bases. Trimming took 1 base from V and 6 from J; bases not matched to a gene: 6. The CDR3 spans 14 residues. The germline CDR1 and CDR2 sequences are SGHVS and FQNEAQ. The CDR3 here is CASSLGTSTGEQYF. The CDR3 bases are TGTGCCAGCAGCTTAGGGACTAGTACCGGCGAGCAGTACTTC.

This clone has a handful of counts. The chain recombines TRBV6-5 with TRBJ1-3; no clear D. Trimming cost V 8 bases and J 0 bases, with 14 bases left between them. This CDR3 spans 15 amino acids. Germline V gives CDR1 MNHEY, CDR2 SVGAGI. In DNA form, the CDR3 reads TGTGCCAGCGTCGAAAGTCCGAGCTCTGGAAACACCATATATTTT. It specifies CASVESPSSGNTIYF.

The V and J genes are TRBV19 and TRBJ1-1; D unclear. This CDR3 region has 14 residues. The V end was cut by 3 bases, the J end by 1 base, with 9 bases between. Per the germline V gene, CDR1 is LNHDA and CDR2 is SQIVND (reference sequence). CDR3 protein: CASSIATANTEAFF. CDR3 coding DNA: TGTGCCAGTAGTATCGCGACGGCGAACACTGAAGCTTTCTTT.

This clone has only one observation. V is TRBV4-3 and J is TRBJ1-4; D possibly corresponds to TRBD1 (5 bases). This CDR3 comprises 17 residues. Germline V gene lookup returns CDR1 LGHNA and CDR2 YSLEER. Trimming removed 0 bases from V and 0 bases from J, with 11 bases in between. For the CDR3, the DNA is TGCGCCAGCAGCCAAGAATCAGGGACCTCAACTAATGAAAAACTGTTTTTT. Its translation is CASSQESGTSTNEKLFF.

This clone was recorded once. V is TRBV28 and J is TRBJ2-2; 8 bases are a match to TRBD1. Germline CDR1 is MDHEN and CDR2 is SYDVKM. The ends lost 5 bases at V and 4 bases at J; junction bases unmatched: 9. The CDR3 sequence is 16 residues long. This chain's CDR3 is CASSRGQGRGTGELFF. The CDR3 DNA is TGTGCCAGCAGTCGAGGACAGGGACGTGGCACCGGGGAGCTGTTTTTT.

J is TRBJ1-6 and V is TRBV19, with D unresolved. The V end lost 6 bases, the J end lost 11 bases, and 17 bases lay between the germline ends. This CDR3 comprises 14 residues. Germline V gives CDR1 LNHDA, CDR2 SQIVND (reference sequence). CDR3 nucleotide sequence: TGTGCCAGTAGGTCGAGGCCTTCGCCCACACCCCTCCACTTT. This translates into CASRSRPSPTPLHF.

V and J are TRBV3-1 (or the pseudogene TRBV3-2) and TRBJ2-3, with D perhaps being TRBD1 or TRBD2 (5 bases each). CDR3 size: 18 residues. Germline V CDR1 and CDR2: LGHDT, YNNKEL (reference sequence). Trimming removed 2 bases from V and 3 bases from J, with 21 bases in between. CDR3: CASSQSHLRQRRTDTQYF. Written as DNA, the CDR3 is TGTGCCAGCAGCCAATCACACCTGCGACAGCGGAGGACAGATACGCAGTATTTT.

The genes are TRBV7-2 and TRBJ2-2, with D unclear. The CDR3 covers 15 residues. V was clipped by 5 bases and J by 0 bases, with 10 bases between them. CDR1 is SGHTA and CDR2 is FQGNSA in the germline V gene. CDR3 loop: CASSGAASNTGELFF. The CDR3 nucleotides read TGTGCCAGCAGCGGCGCAGCTTCGAACACCGGGGAGCTGTTTTTT.

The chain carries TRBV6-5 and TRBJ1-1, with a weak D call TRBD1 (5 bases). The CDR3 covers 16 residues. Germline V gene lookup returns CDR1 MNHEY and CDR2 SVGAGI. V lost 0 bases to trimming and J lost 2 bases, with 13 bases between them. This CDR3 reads CASSYSGATLNTEAFF. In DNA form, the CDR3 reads TGTGCCAGCAGTTACTCTGGGGCTACCCTTAACACTGAAGCTTTCTTT.

The CDR3 DNA sequence: TGTGCCAGCAGAGCACTGGGACTAGCGGGGCACCTTATTAACACCGGGGAGCTGTTTTTT. This sequence encodes CASRALGLAGHLINTGELFF. V usage is TRBV27 and J usage is TRBJ2-2, with 13 bases that match TRBD2. Trimming removed 6 bases from V and 2 bases from J; junction bases left unmatched: 15. The CDR3 spans 20 residues. Germline CDR1 reads MNHEY; CDR2 reads SMNVEV (reference sequence).

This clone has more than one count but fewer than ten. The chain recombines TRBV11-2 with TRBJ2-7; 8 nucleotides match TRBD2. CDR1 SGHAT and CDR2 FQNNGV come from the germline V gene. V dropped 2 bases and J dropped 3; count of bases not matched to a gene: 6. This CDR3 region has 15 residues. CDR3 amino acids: CASSLLGGGLYEQYF. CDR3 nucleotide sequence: TGTGCCAGCAGCTTACTCGGGGGGGGTCTCTACGAGCAGTACTTC.

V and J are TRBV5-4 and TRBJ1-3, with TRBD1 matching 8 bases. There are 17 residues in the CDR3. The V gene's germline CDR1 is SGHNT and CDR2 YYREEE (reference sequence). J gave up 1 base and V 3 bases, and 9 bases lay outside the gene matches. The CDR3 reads CASSSPGTGPSGNTIYF. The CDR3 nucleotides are TGTGCCAGCAGCTCCCCGGGGACAGGCCCTTCTGGAAACACCATATATTTT. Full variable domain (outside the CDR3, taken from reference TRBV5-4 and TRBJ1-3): ETGVTQSPTHLIKTRGQQVTLRCSSQSGHNTVSWYQQALGQGPQFIFQYYREEENGRGNFPPRFSGLQFPNYSSELNVNALELDDSALYLCASSSPGTGPSGNTIYFGEGSWLTVV.

The CDR3, as DNA: TGTGCCATCAGTGAACAGGGGTATGGCTACACCTTC. Translating it yields CAISEQGYGYTF. This sequence joins TRBV10-3 and TRBJ1-2; 7 bases line up with TRBD1. Germline V gene sequence: CDR1 ENHRY, CDR2 SYGVKD. The junction had 0 bases not matched to a gene; V was cut back by 3 bases and J by 5 bases. The CDR3 consists of 12 residues.